The text below deals with one TCR beta chain. No antigen is known for it. Per germline, CDR1 SGHRS and CDR2 YFSETQ. This CDR3 is built from 15 residues. The J segment lost 4 bases and the V segment lost 0 bases, leaving 7 bases of the junction unmatched. These data come from a study of shared clonotypes between healthy human individuals. Study-level information: Each donor had three CD4 naive, three CD4 memory, two CD8 naive and one CD8 memory plate. Whole-study results and caveats: Naive subsets generally exceeded memory subsets in estimated richness.

The test was conducted at deep level. Using immunoSEQ multiplex PCR, the repertoire was profiled, and TCRdb retains in-frame clones only, with some absent. The table has roughly 700,000 clones, about 74% seen once. Sequenced: memory CD4+ T cells sorted from blood. As for subset: CD45RA-negative fraction. The TCR was taken from a woman aged 25 to 39 in good health. The rearrangement joins TRBV5-1 to TRBJ2-7; 7 bases are a match to TRBD1. In DNA, the CDR3 is TGCGCCAGCAGCTTGGACCTGAGACAGGGTTACGAGCAGTACTTC. It encodes CASSLDLRQGYEQYF. Full variable domain (rest looked up from reference TRBV5-1 and TRBJ2-7): KAGVTQTPRYLIKTRGQQVTLSCSPISGHRSVSWYQQTPGQGLQFLFEYFSETQRNKGNFPGRFSGRQFSNSRSEMNVSTLELGDSALYLCASSLDLRQGYEQYFGPGTRLTVT.